These 23 T cell receptor beta chains came from one sample sequenced in a study of blood T cells in healthy people across ages. Alongside a J-beta primer mix, a sample-barcoded 5' primer served in a second PCR lasting roughly 6 to 12 cycles. One entry per CDR3 protein, called by TCRdb with MiXCR from the 5' RACE reads. Counted here are almost 300,000 distinct CDR3 sequences, 27% occurring once; the ten biggest clones make up roughly 28%. Sequencing was carried out using blood. Source of these receptors: a woman between 65 and 79 years old in good health.

A few counts support this clonotype. The CDR3 loop is CAIRGQGLNEAFF. The CDR3 DNA reads as TGTGCCATCCGTGGACAGGGATTAAATGAAGCTTTCTTT. The chain is built from TRBV12-3 or TRBV12-4 and TRBJ1-1; TRBD1 matches 8 bases. V gave up 10 bases and J gave up 7 bases; unmatched junction bases: 11. The CDR3 spans 13 residues.

A few counts support this clonotype. The chain has TRBV7-6 and TRBJ1-5; 7 bases fit TRBD1. There are 16 residues in the CDR3. V shed 1 base and J 2 bases; nucleotides not matched to a gene: 5. The germline CDR1 and CDR2 sequences are SGHVS and FNYEAQ. CDR3 sequence: CASSLGGDRRNQPQHF. In nucleotides, the CDR3 is TGTGCCAGCAGCTTAGGTGGGGACAGACGCAATCAGCCCCAGCATTTT.

The J gene is TRBJ1-2, the V gene TRBV28; maybe TRBD1 (5 bases). The V end was cut by 6 bases, the J end by 4 bases, with 12 bases between. Germline values: CDR1 MDHEN, CDR2 SYDVKM. The CDR3 has 13 amino acids. CDR3 in amino acids: CASRPGTVYGYTF. In nucleotides, the CDR3 is TGTGCCAGCAGGCCCGGGACGGTCTATGGCTACACCTTC.

CDR3 bases: TGCAGTGCTCCCCTCACAGGGGGCTTTGGCTACACCTTC. This encodes CSAPLTGGFGYTF. The V gene is TRBV20-1, the J gene TRBJ1-2, with 9 bases fitting TRBD1. V lost 5 bases, J lost 7 bases, and 8 bases stayed unmatched. In germline, CDR1 is DFQATT, CDR2 SNEGSKA (reference sequence). This CDR3 comprises 13 residues.

The rearrangement uses TRBV28 and TRBJ2-3, with TRBD2 as a possible D gene (6 bases). Germline V gives CDR1 MDHEN, CDR2 SYDVKM. The V and J ends lost 1 base and 8 bases respectively, with 13 bases between them. The CDR3 loop spans 14 amino acids. CDR3 loop: CASSLLTGAATQYF. The CDR3 DNA reads TGTGCCAGCAGTTTATTAACGGGAGCGGCTACGCAGTATTTT.

The gene calls are TRBV28 and TRBJ2-1; TRBD1 agrees at 10 bases. The J segment lost 10 bases and the V segment lost 11 bases, leaving 8 bases of the junction unmatched. Germline loops: CDR1 MDHEN, CDR2 SYDVKM. The CDR3 sequence is 12 residues long. CDR3 in DNA: TGTGCCTCGGGGACAGGGGTGAGCGAGCAGTTCTTC. Translation: CASGTGVSEQFF. Looking up the rest from reference TRBV28 and TRBJ2-1 gives the full variable domain: DVKVTQSSRYLVKRTGEKVFLECVQDMDHENMFWYRQDPGLGLRLIYFSYDVKMKEKGDIPEGYSVSREKKERFSLILESASTNQTSMYLCASGTGVSEQFFGPGTRLTVL.

This clonotype was seen more than once but under ten times. J is TRBJ2-2 and V is TRBV11-2; no definite D call. The CDR3 extends over 13 amino acids. V was clipped by 1 base and J by 8 bases, with 8 bases between them. Germline assignment: CDR1 SGHAT and CDR2 FQNNGV. CDR3 region: CASSLVLWGELFF. The CDR3, as DNA: TGTGCCAGCAGCTTAGTACTATGGGGGGAGCTGTTTTTT. Drawing the rest from reference TRBV11-2 and TRBJ2-2, the complete variable domain is EAGVAQSPRYKIIEKRQSVAFWCNPISGHATLYWYQQILGQGPKLLIQFQNNGVVDDSQLPKDRFSAERLKGVDSTLKIQPAKLEDSAVYLCASSLVLWGELFFGEGSRLTVL.

This clonotype was picked up one time. The rearrangement joins TRBV20-1 to TRBJ2-7; D remains unclear. Germline CDR1 and CDR2: DFQATT and SNEGSKA (reference sequence). The V end was cut by 4 bases, the J end by 6 bases, with 16 bases between. This CDR3 has 13 amino acids. As DNA, the CDR3 is TGCAGTGCTACTCACGTGCTGCGGACCGAGCAGTACTTC. Translation gives CSATHVLRTEQYF.

Many counts were recorded for this clonotype. This chain uses TRBV10-3 with TRBJ2-2; TRBD2 is a possible D gene (5 bases). The CDR3 length is 12 residues. The V end was cut by 4 bases, the J end by 7 bases, with 7 bases between. Germline V gene data show CDR1 as ENHRY and CDR2 as SYGVKD. CDR3 DNA sequence: TGTGCCATCAGTGGTCGGGGCGGGGAGCTGTTTTTT. Protein sequence: CAISGRGGELFF.

In this sample, this clonotype turned up a few times. This chain connects TRBV12-3 or TRBV12-4 to TRBJ1-4; D remains unclear. The germline V and J ends were trimmed by 8 bases and 8 bases, with 15 bases remaining between them. This CDR3 has 13 amino acids. CDR3 in amino acids: CASGRQGSEKLFF. As DNA, the CDR3 is TGTGCCAGCGGACGCCAAGGGAGCGAAAAACTGTTTTTT.

The table lists this clonotype with a few counts. The chain recombines TRBV6-6 with TRBJ1-4, with TRBD1 matching over 7 bases. J lost 5 bases, V lost 8 bases, and 5 bases had no gene match. The germline V gene encodes CDR1 MNHNY and CDR2 SVGAGI (reference sequence). The CDR3 length is 13 residues. The CDR3 sequence is CASETGVNEKLFF. DNA for the CDR3: TGTGCCAGCGAAACAGGGGTGAATGAAAAACTGTTTTTT.

Many counts were recorded for this clonotype. This chain links TRBV5-1 with TRBJ1-4; D is uncertain. The germline V gene encodes CDR1 SGHRS and CDR2 YFSETQ. The ends were cut back, 4 bases at V and 8 bases at J, with 18 bases in the middle. CDR3 size: 15 residues. The CDR3, as DNA: TGCGCCAGCAGCCCTGGACGGGGTAGAGAGGAAAAACTGTTTTTT. Protein sequence: CASSPGRGREEKLFF.

The chain is built from TRBV3-1 and TRBJ2-3, with D possibly TRBD1 on 6 matching bases. This CDR3 region has 16 residues. Trimming stripped 4 bases from V and 5 bases from J, with 19 bases between. Germline V gene sequence: CDR1 LGHDT, CDR2 YNNKEL (reference sequence). CDR3 region: CASSRFRDTKGDTQYF. CDR3 in DNA: TGTGCCAGCAGCCGATTTCGGGACACAAAGGGAGATACGCAGTATTTT.

Details on this clonotype: With a much larger clone just one base away, this may be a read error. The chain joins TRBV4-2 to TRBJ1-1, with D tentatively TRBD1 (6 bases). This CDR3 comprises 15 residues. Trimming removed 2 bases from V and 7 bases from J, with 17 bases in between. The germline V gene has CDR1 LGHNA and CDR2 YNFKEQ. The DNA of the CDR3 is TGTGCCAGCAGCCAAACTCCTGGGGGGCTTGGTGAAGCTTTCTTT. Residues: CASSQTPGGLGEAFF.

This clonotype was counted at least ten times. The chain uses TRBV20-1 and TRBJ1-6, with TRBD1 as a possible D gene (5 bases). V was trimmed by 1 base and J by 6 bases, leaving 13 bases between them. The CDR3 spans 15 residues. Germline lookup yields CDR1 DFQATT and CDR2 SNEGSKA (reference sequence). The CDR3: CSARGVQGTNSPLHF. The CDR3 DNA reads TGCAGTGCTAGAGGAGTTCAGGGTACTAATTCACCCCTCCACTTT.

This clonotype was counted a single time. A much larger clonotype is one base distant, so this may be a read error. V gene TRBV15 combines with J gene TRBJ2-1; TRBD2 aligns across 9 bases. Germline V gene sequence: CDR1 LNHNV, CDR2 YYDKDF (reference sequence). Trimming cost V 0 bases and J 1 base; bases outside gene matches: 1. The CDR3 extends over 16 amino acids. CDR3 region: CATSREGLASYNEQFF. DNA of the CDR3: TGTGCCACCAGCAGAGAGGGACTAGCATCCTACAATGAGCAGTTCTTC.

The chain carries TRBV5-1 and TRBJ2-3, with a possible D match to TRBD1 (6 bases). The CDR3 runs to 16 residues. With 0 bases removed from V and 2 bases from J, the gap between germline ends came to 13 bases. Germline lookup yields CDR1 SGHRS and CDR2 YFSETQ. The CDR3 nucleotides read TGCGCCAGCAGCTTGGCCGCAGGGGCAAACACAGATACGCAGTATTTT. This sequence encodes CASSLAAGANTDTQYF.

V gene TRBV29-1 combines with J gene TRBJ2-5; TRBD2 matches at 10 bases. The J call may be wrong; the DNA end is better matched by TRBJ2-7. Germline values: CDR1 SQVTM, CDR2 ANQGSEA. The CDR3 has 15 residues. For the CDR3, the DNA is TGCAGCACACCCGGGTCGGGACTAGCGAATTACGAGCAGTACTTC. This sequence encodes CSTPGSGLANYEQYF.

The rearrangement joins TRBV19 to TRBJ2-1; D gene unclear. Germline V gene lookup returns CDR1 LNHDA and CDR2 SQIVND (reference sequence). Trimming removed 3 bases at V and 0 bases at J, with 9 bases between. This CDR3 region has 15 residues. The CDR3 here is CASSIEDSSYNEQFF. CDR3 nucleotide sequence: TGTGCCAGTAGTATTGAGGATAGCTCCTACAATGAGCAGTTCTTC. Filled out from reference TRBV19 and TRBJ2-1, the complete variable domain reads DGGITQSPKYLFRKEGQNVTLSCEQNLNHDAMYWYRQDPGQGLRLIYYSQIVNDFQKGDIAEGYSVSREKKESFPLTVTSAQKNPTAFYLCASSIEDSSYNEQFFGPGTRLTVL.

The chain employs TRBV20-1 and TRBJ2-4; tentatively, D is TRBD1 (5 bases). Germline V CDR1 and CDR2: DFQATT, SNEGSKA (reference sequence). Deletions cut 6 bases from V and 9 bases from J, with 21 bases between. CDR3 length: 14 amino acids. DNA for the CDR3: TGCAGTGCGGAGCGCCAAAGGGGCTCGGGCATTCAGTACTTC. Protein sequence: CSAERQRGSGIQYF.

This clonotype was detected a few times. This chain connects TRBV28 to TRBJ2-1, with D unresolved. Germline lookup yields CDR1 MDHEN and CDR2 SYDVKM. The CDR3 is 11 amino acids. Between the trimmed V and J ends, which lost 4 bases and 8 bases, there was a span of 6 bases. DNA for the CDR3: TGTGCCAGCAGTTCCAGTCATGAGCAGTTCTTC. Its translation: CASSSSHEQFF.

V is TRBV28 and J is TRBJ2-4, with TRBD2 identical over 9 bases. The V gene's germline CDR1 is MDHEN and CDR2 SYDVKM. With V trimmed by 8 bases and J by 6 bases, 11 bases remained unmatched. CDR3 size: 15 residues. The CDR3 is CASQSAAGGLNIQYF. The CDR3 coding sequence is TGTGCCAGCCAGTCTGCAGCGGGAGGATTAAACATTCAGTACTTC.

This clonotype was detected a few times. The rearrangement joins TRBV7-2 to TRBJ2-5, with 10 bases aligning to TRBD1. V lost 5 bases, J lost 5 bases, and 5 bases stayed unmatched. The CDR3 runs 14 residues. In germline, CDR1 is SGHTA, CDR2 FQGNSA. The DNA of the CDR3 is TGTGCCAGCAGCAAAGACAGGGGGCGTGAGACCCAGTACTTC. Translated: CASSKDRGRETQYF.